This TCR beta chain was recorded in a study of blood T cell repertoires in COVID-19. Across the whole study: Donors in the United States, Italy and Spain gave samples during acute or convalescent COVID-19. Sources were T cells, B-cell-depleted T cells, or PBMCs; the material itself was cDNA or gDNA.

The V and J ends lost 0 bases and 5 bases respectively, with 14 bases between them. The CDR3 sequence is 15 residues long. Germline V gene sequence: CDR1 SGHRS, CDR2 YFSETQ. Enrollment of patients from Seattle took place during active infection, with longitudinal follow-up. Under the authors' procedure: From reference gene primer amplification, estimates of nucleated cell counts were derived. Sequenced by immunoSEQ multiplex PCR; TCRdb stores in-frame clones only, minus some. Clonal size and the V and J genes are those of that table, whereas D and trimming came from the DNA. Seen here are a few hundred thousand clones, over 75% observed once, and the top ten hold 0.85% to 1%.

Sequencing input: peripheral blood. This clonotype was sampled from a human donor with COVID-19, enrolled during active disease. The donor label of this sample is uncertain. J is TRBJ1-2 and V is TRBV5-1; D uncertain. Here the CDR3 reads CASSLVSGQSYGYTF. In DNA, the CDR3 is TGCGCCAGCAGCTTGGTTTCAGGCCAATCTTATGGCTACACCTTC.